The next 2 T cell receptor beta chains were all read from a single sample in a study of T cell changes during pregnancy in multiple sclerosis. Only in-frame clones appear in the TCRdb table, and some are missing; sequencing was by immunoSEQ multiplex PCR. The sample holds some 46,000 clones; 80% to 95% are singletons and the top ten take around 2.1%. Sequencing used peripheral blood, obtained in the third trimester of pregnancy. The source of these receptors is a female donor with multiple sclerosis, enrolled in a pregnancy study.

This sequence joins TRBV6-1 and TRBJ2-5, with TRBD2 matching 11 bases. Germline CDR1 and CDR2: MNHNS and SASEGT. V shed 5 bases and J 4 bases; nucleotides not matched to a gene: 6. The CDR3 loop spans 15 amino acids. The DNA for the CDR3 is TGTGCCAGCAGTACCGGGACTAGCGGCGGAGAGACCCAGTACTTC. As protein: CASSTGTSGGETQYF.

This chain connects TRBV9 to TRBJ1-1, with 7 bases that match TRBD1. J was trimmed by 0 bases and V by 0 bases; bases with no gene match: 2. The CDR3 consists of 15 residues. CDR1 SGDLS and CDR2 YYNGEE come from the germline V gene. The CDR3 sequence: CASSVAQGMNTEAFF. The DNA of the CDR3 is TGTGCCAGCAGCGTAGCACAGGGGATGAACACTGAAGCTTTCTTT.